This paragraph reports one T cell receptor beta chain. No antigen is known for it. TCRdb's copy holds only in-frame clones and misses some; the assay was immunoSEQ multiplex PCR. The table lists 5,000 to 6,000 clones, approximately 90% of them singletons. This sample was taken from a study of chemoradiotherapy in HPV16-positive cancers. Study conclusions and caveats: Only two HPV16-positive patients supplied the functional HPV-specificity definition. Non-HPV-specific T cells did not expand in tumors during treatment, whereas candidate HPV-specific clones and E7-related motifs did. For HPV16-positive patients, expanding HPV-responsive T cells associated with longer recurrence-free survival.

V dropped 2 bases and J dropped 7; count of bases not matched to a gene: 3. CDR1 is SGHTA and CDR2 is FQGNSA in the germline V gene. The CDR3 contains 14 residues. The chain carries TRBV7-2 and TRBJ2-3, with 10 bases identical to TRBD2. Sequenced material: blood, taken from a patient who underwent chemoradiotherapy. The clonotype was recovered from a human donor with HPV-associated anogenital cancer. CDR3 in amino acids: CASSLSGGGHTQYF. In DNA, the CDR3 is TGTGCCAGCAGCTTAAGCGGGGGGGGTCATACGCAGTATTTT.